The rows below give T cell receptor beta chains drawn from one sample of a study of Graves' ophthalmopathy and Graves' hyperthyroidism. TCRdb passed the multiplex PCR reads through MiXCR, listing each CDR3 protein once. The sample contains some 750,000 distinct CDR3 sequences, approximately 40% of which appear only once. Sequencing used peripheral blood. These receptor sequences come from an adult man with Graves' ophthalmopathy. The CDR3 runs from the conserved cysteine through the conserved F or W. The order of the fields is V gene, D gene, clone size, J gene, CDR3 protein, CDR3 DNA. D genes are given only for firm matches. Not all rows give a size; the values are once, few, many and, for expanded clones, a class.

TRBV7-8	TRBD2	.	TRBJ2-5	CASSLAPSSGSYSRETQYF	TGTGCCAGCAGCTTAGCGCCGTCTAGCGGGAGTTACAGTAGGGAGACCCAGTACTTC
TRBV24-1	TRBD1	.	TRBJ1-1	CATSDPRQGRGTKAFF	TGTGCCACCAGTGATCCTCGACAGGGTAGGGGCACTAAAGCTTTCTTT
TRBV11-2	.	.	TRBJ2-7	CASSEERGGSSSYEQYF	TGTGCCAGCAGCGAAGAGAGGGGGGGGTCAAGCTCCTACGAGCAGTACTTC
TRBV7-2	.	many	TRBJ1-2	CASSLAGWGRNYGYTF	TGTGCCAGCAGCTTAGCGGGGTGGGGTAGGAACTATGGCTACACCTTC
TRBV2	.	.	TRBJ2-7	CASSRIGDGEQYF	TGTGCCAGCAGTCGGATCGGGGACGGCGAGCAGTACTTC
TRBV2	.	.	TRBJ1-2	CASSGSYLSYGYTF	TGTGCCAGCAGCGGGTCTTACCTATCCTATGGCTACACCTTC
TRBV25-1	TRBD1	.	TRBJ2-7	CASSSRGGLYEQYF	TGTGCCAGCAGTTCCAGAGGGGGCCTCTACGAGCAGTACTTC
TRBV2	.	few	TRBJ1-1	CASSLSREVTEAFF	TGTGCCAGCAGTTTATCGAGGGAGGTCACTGAAGCTTTCTTT
TRBV5-6	.	.	TRBJ2-5	CASSYAGASEETQYF	TGTGCCAGCAGTTACGCGGGGGCGTCGGAAGAGACCCAGTACTTC
TRBV7-9	.	.	TRBJ2-2	CASSSSPKAGELFF	TGTGCCAGCAGCTCCTCCCCTAAAGCCGGGGAGCTGTTTTTT
TRBV2	TRBD1	.	TRBJ2-1	CASSGQGAGYNEQFF	TGTGCCAGCAGTGGACAGGGGGCTGGGTACAATGAGCAGTTCTTC
TRBV19	.	many	TRBJ2-7	CASSMVQGYEQYF	TGTGCCAGTAGTATGGTTCAGGGGTACGAGCAGTACTTC
TRBV20-1	.	.	TRBJ1-6	CSARDLRNSPLHF	TGCAGTGCTAGAGACCTTCGGAATTCACCCCTCCACTTT
TRBV20-1	TRBD1	.	TRBJ1-5	CSARGRQGARQPQHF	TGCAGTGCTAGAGGGCGACAGGGGGCTCGGCAGCCCCAGCATTTT
TRBV20-1	TRBD1	.	TRBJ2-7	CSAFRGQGAEQYF	TGCAGTGCTTTTAGGGGACAGGGTGCCGAGCAGTACTTC
TRBV20-1	TRBD1	.	TRBJ2-6	CSARRTGGSSGANVLTF	TGCAGTGCGAGAAGGACAGGGGGCTCATCTGGGGCCAACGTCCTGACTTTC
TRBV20-1	.	few	TRBJ2-7	CSAPGGGGVPRYEQYF	TGCAGTGCCCCCGGGGGAGGGGGGGTCCCGAGATACGAGCAGTACTTC